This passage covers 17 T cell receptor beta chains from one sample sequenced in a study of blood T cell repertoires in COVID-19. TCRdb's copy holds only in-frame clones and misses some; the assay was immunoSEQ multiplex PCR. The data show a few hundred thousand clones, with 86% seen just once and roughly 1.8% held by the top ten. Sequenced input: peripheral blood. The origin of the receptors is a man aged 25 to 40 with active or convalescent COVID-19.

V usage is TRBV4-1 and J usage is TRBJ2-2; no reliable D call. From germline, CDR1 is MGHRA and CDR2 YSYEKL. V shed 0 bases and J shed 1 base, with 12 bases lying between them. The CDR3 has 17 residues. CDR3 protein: CASSQELKLRNTGELFF. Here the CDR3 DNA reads TGCGCCAGCAGCCAAGAACTCAAACTGAGGAACACCGGGGAGCTGTTTTTT.

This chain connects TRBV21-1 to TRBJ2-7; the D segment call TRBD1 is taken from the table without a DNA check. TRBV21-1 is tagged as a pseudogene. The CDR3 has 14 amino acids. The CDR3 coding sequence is TGTGCCAGCAGCACGTCAAGGGACAGCTACGAGCAGTACTTC. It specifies CASSTSRDSYEQYF.

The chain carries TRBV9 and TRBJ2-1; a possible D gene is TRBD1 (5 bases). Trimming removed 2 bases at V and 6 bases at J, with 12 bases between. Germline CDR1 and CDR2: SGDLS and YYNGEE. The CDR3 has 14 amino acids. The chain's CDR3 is CASSVASRANEQFF. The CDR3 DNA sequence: TGTGCCAGCAGCGTCGCTTCCAGGGCCAATGAGCAGTTCTTC. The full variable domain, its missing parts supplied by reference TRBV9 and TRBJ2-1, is DSGVTQTPKHLITATGQRVTLRCSPRSGDLSVYWYQQSLDQGLQFLIQYYNGEERAKGNILERFSAQQFPDLHSELNLSSLELGDSALYFCASSVASRANEQFFGPGTRLTVL.

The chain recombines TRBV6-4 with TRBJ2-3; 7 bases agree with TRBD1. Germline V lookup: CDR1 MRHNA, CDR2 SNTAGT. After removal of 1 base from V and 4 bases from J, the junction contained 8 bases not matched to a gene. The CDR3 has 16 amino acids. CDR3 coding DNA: TGTGCCAGCAGTGACTTGTTAGACAGGGACCCAGATACGCAGTATTTT. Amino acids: CASSDLLDRDPDTQYF.

CDR3 protein: CASSQDLARSSSGNTIYF. The CDR3 nucleotides are TGTGCCAGCAGCCAAGATCTGGCCAGGTCCAGCTCTGGAAACACCATATATTTT. V usage is TRBV4-2 and J usage is TRBJ1-3; D unresolved. Trimming shortened V by 0 bases and J by 0 bases, and 15 bases separated the two germline ends. This CDR3 region has 18 residues. Germline lookup yields CDR1 LGHNA and CDR2 YNFKEQ.

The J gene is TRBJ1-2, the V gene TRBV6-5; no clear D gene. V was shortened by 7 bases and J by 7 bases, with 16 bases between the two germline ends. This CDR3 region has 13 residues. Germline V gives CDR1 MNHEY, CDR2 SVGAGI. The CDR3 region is CASTSQEDSGYTF. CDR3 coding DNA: TGTGCCAGCACCTCTCAGGAAGATTCTGGCTACACCTTC.

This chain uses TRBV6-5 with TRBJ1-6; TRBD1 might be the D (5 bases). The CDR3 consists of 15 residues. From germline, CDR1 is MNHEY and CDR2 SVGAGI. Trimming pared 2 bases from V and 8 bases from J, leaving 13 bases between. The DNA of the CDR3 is TGTGCCAGCAGTTACACTGGGAGGGACTATTCACCCCTCCACTTT. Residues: CASSYTGRDYSPLHF.

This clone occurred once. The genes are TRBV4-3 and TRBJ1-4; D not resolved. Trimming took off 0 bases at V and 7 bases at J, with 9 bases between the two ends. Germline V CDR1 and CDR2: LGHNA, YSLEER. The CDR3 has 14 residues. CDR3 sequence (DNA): TGCGCCAGCAGCCAAGATTTACAGTCTGAAAAACTGTTTTTT. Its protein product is CASSQDLQSEKLFF.

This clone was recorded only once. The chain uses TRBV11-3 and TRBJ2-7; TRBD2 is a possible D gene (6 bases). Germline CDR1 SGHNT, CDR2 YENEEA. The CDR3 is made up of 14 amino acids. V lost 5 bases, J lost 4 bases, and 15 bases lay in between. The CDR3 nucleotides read TGTGCCAGCAGCCCTGGGGGGAGTCGGTACGAGCAGTACTTC. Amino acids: CASSPGGSRYEQYF. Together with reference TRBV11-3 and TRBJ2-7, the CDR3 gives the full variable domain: EAGVVQSPRYKIIEKKQPVAFWCNPISGHNTLYWYLQNLGQGPELLIRYENEEAVDDSQLPKDRFSAERLKGVDSTLKIQPAELGDSAVYLCASSPGGSRYEQYFGPGTRLTVT.

The CDR3 bases are TGTGCCAGCTCACCACAGCCCCCACCTGATACGCAGTATTTT. Its translation is CASSPQPPPDTQYF. This chain connects TRBV18 to TRBJ2-3; no definite D call. This CDR3 is built from 14 residues. Per germline, CDR1 KGHSH and CDR2 LQKENI. V was cut by 1 base and J by 6 bases, with 11 bases left in between.

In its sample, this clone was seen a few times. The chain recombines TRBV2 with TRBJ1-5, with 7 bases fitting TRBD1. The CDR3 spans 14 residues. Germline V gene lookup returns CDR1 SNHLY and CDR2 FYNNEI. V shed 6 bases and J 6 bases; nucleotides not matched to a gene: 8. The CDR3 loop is CASRGDSNTQPQHF. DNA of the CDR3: TGTGCCAGCAGGGGGGACAGCAATACTCAGCCCCAGCATTTT.

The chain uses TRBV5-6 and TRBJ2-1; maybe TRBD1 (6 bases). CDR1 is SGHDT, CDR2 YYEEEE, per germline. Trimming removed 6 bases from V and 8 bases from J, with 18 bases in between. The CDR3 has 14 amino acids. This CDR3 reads CASTTGIHEDEQFF. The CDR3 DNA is TGTGCCAGCACTACAGGGATCCACGAGGATGAGCAGTTCTTC.

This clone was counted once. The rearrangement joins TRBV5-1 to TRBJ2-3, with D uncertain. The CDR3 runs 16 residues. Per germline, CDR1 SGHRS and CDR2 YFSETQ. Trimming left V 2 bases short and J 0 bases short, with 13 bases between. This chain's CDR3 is CASSLPLELSTDTQYF. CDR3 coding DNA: TGCGCCAGCAGCTTACCCCTAGAACTTAGCACAGATACGCAGTATTTT.

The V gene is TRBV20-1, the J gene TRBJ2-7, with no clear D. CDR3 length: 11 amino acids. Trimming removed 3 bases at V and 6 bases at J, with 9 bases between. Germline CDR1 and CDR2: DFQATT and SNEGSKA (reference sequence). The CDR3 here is CSASMRIEQYF. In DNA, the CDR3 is TGCAGTGCTAGTATGAGGATCGAGCAGTACTTC.

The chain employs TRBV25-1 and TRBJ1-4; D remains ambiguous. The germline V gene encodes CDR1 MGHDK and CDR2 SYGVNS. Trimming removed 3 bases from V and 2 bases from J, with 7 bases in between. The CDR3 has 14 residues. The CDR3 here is CASSDRSTNEKLFF. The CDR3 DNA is TGTGCCAGCAGTGACAGGTCTACTAATGAAAAACTGTTTTTT.

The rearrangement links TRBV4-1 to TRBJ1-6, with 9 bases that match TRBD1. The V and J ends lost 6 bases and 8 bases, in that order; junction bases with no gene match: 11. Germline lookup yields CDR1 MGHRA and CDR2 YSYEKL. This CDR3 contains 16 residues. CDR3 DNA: TGCGCCAGCAGGTCGGGAGTGGGACAGGGCCATTCACCCCTCCACTTT. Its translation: CASRSGVGQGHSPLHF.

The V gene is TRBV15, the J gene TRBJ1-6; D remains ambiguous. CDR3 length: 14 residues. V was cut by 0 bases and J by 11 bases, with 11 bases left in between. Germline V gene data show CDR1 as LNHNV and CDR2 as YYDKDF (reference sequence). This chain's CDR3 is CATSREVAGTPLHF. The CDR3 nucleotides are TGTGCCACCAGCAGAGAGGTCGCCGGGACACCCCTCCACTTT. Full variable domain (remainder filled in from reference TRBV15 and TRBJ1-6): DAMVIQNPRYQVTQFGKPVTLSCSQTLNHNVMYWYQQKSSQAPKLLFHYYDKDFNNEADTPDNFQSRRPNTSFCFLDIRSPGLGDTAMYLCATSREVAGTPLHFGNGTRLTVT.